This T cell receptor (beta chain) was identified during a study of cytomegalovirus exposure and HLA in healthy donors. Study-level results: Within a later analysis, the majority of CMV-associated TCR beta chains appeared HLA-restricted.

Although they were nominally healthy when sampled, donors likely had unrecorded immune exposures. This clone was seen only a few times. Its antigen is undetermined. Germline V CDR1 and CDR2: SEHNR, FQNEAQ (reference sequence). CDR3 length: 13 amino acids. Trimming removed 2 bases from V and 2 bases from J, with 7 bases in between. A multiplex PCR was run with 60 Vbeta primers and 13 Jbeta primers. The assay was immunoSEQ multiplex PCR, and TCRdb's table has in-frame clones only and misses some. This table holds some 160,000 clones, about four fifths found once. The receptor comes from a male donor in good health and CMV-seropositive. The genes are TRBV7-9 and TRBJ2-7; D perhaps matches TRBD2 (5 bases). What was sequenced was PBMCs. The CDR3 is CASSLRGTYEQYF. CDR3 nucleotide sequence: TGTGCCAGCAGCTTACGAGGGACCTACGAGCAGTACTTC.